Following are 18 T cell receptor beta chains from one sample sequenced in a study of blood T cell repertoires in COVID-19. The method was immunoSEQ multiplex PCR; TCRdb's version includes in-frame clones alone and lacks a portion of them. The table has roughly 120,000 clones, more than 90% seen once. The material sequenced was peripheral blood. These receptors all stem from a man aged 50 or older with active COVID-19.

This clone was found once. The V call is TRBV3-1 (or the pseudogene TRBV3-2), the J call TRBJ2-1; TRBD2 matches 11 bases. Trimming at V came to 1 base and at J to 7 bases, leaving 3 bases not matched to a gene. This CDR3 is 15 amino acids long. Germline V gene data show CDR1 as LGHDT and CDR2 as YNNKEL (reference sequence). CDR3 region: CASSQVSGRVNEQFF. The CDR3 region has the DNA TGTGCCAGCAGCCAAGTTAGCGGGAGGGTGAATGAGCAGTTCTTC.

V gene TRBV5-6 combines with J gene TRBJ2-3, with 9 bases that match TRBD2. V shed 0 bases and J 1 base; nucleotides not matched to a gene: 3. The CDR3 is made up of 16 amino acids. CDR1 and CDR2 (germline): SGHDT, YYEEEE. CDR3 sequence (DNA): TGTGCCAGCAGCTTGGGGGTAGCGGGAGGCACAGATACGCAGTATTTT. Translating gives CASSLGVAGGTDTQYF. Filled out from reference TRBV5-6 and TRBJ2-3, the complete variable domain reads DAGVTQSPTHLIKTRGQQVTLRCSPKSGHDTVSWYQQALGQGPQFIFQYYEEEERQRGNFPDRFSGHQFPNYSSELNVNALLLGDSALYLCASSLGVAGGTDTQYFGPGTRLTVL.

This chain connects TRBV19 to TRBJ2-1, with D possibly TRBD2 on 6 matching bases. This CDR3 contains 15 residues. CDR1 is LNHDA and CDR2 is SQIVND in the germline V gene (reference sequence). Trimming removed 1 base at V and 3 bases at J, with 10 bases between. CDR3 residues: CASSIVEGRYNEQFF. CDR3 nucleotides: TGTGCCAGTAGTATAGTGGAGGGACGCTACAATGAGCAGTTCTTC.

CDR3 DNA sequence: TGTGCCAGCAGGGCAGGGCCCCACGAGCAGTACTTC. Its protein is CASRAGPHEQYF. This sequence joins TRBV6-5 and TRBJ2-7; D is possibly TRBD1 (5 bases). The V end lost 6 bases, the J end lost 5 bases, and 11 bases lay between the germline ends. The CDR3 is 12 residues long. CDR1 and CDR2 from the germline V gene are MNHEY and SVGAGI.

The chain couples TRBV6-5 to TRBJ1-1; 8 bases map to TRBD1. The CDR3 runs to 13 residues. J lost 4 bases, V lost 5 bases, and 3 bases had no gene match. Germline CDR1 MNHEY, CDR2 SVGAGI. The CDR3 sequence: CASSRTGITEAFF. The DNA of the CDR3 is TGTGCCAGCAGTAGGACAGGGATCACTGAAGCTTTCTTT.

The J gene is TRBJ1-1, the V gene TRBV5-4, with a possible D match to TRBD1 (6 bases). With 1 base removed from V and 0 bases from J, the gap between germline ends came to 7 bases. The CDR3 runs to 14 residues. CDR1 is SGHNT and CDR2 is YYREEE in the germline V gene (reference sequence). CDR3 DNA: TGTGCCAGCAGCTTGCAGGGGATGAACACTGAAGCTTTCTTT. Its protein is CASSLQGMNTEAFF.

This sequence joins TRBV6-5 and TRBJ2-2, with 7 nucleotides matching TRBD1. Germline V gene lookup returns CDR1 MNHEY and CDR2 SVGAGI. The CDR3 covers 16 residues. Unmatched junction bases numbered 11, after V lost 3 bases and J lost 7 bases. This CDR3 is CASSYRMTGTNGELFF. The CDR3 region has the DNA TGTGCCAGCAGTTATAGGATGACAGGGACAAACGGGGAGCTGTTTTTT.

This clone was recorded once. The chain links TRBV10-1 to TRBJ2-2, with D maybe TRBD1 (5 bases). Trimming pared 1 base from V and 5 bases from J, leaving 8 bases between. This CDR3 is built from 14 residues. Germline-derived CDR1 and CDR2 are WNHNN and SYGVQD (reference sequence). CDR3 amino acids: CASSEWGRTGELFF. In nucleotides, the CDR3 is TGCGCCAGCAGTGAGTGGGGCAGAACCGGGGAGCTGTTTTTT.

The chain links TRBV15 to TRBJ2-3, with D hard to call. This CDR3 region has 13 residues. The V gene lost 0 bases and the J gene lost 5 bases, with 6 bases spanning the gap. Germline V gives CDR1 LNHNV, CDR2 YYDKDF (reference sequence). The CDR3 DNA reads TGTGCCACCAGCAGAGATTACGGAGATACGCAGTATTTT. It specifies CATSRDYGDTQYF.

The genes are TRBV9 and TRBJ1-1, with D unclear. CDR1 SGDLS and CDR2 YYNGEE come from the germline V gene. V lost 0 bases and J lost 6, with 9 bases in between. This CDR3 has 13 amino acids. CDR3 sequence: CASSVEGSAEAFF. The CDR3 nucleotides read TGTGCCAGCAGCGTAGAGGGTAGCGCTGAAGCTTTCTTT. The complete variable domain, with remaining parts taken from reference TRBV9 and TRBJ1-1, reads DSGVTQTPKHLITATGQRVTLRCSPRSGDLSVYWYQQSLDQGLQFLIQYYNGEERAKGNILERFSAQQFPDLHSELNLSSLELGDSALYFCASSVEGSAEAFFGQGTRLTVV.

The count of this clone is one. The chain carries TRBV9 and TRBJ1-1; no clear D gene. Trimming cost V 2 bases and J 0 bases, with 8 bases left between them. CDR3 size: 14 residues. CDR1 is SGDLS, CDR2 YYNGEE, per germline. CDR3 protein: CASSVNTVNTEAFF. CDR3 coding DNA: TGTGCCAGCAGCGTCAACACAGTGAACACTGAAGCTTTCTTT.

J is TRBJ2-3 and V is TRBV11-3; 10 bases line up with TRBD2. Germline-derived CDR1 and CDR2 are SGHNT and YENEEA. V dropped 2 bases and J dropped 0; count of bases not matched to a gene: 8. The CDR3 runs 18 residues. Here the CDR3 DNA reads TGTGCCAGCAGCTTAAGTAGCGGGAGGATCCCTAGCACAGATACGCAGTATTTT. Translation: CASSLSSGRIPSTDTQYF.

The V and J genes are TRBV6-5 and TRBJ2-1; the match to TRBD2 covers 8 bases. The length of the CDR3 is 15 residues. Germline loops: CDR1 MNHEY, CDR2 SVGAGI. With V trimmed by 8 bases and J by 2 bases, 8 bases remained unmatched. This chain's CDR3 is CASEGRGATYNEQFF. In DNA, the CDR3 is TGTGCCAGCGAAGGGCGGGGGGCCACCTACAATGAGCAGTTCTTC.

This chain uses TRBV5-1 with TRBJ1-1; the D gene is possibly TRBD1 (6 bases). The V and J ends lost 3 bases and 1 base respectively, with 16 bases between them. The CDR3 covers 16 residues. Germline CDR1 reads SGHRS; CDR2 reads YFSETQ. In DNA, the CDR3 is TGCGCCAGCAGCTCCGGACAGACGAAGAGGAACACTGAAGCTTTCTTT. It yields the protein CASSSGQTKRNTEAFF.

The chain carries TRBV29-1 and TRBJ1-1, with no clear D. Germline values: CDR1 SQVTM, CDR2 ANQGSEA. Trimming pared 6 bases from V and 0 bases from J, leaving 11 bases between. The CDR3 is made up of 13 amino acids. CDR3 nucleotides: TGCAGCGTCCAAACAGTGATGAACACTGAAGCTTTCTTT. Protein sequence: CSVQTVMNTEAFF.

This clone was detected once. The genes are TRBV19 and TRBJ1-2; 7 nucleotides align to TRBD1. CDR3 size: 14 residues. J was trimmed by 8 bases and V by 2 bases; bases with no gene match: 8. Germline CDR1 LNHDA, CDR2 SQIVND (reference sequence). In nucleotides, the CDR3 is TGTGCCAGTAGTATACGTACGACAGGGTACGGCTACACCTTC. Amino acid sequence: CASSIRTTGYGYTF.

This CDR3 is CASSLQGPDTQYF. CDR3 sequence (DNA): TGCGCCAGCAGCTTACAGGGCCCAGATACGCAGTATTTT. The chain couples TRBV5-1 to TRBJ2-3; D is perhaps TRBD1 (6 bases). The germline V and J ends were trimmed by 2 bases and 4 bases, with 8 bases remaining between them. In germline, CDR1 is SGHRS, CDR2 YFSETQ. This CDR3 spans 13 amino acids.

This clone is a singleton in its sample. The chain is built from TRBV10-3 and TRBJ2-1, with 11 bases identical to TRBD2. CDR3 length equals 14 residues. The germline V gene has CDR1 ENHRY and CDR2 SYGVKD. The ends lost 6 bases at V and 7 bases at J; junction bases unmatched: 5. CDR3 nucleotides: TGTGCCATCAGGGGGACTAGCGGCCTTAATGAGCAGTTCTTC. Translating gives CAIRGTSGLNEQFF.